The rows below give T cell receptor beta chains drawn from one sample of a study of control samples from healthy donors and cancer patients. Only in-frame clones appear in the TCRdb table, and some are missing; sequencing was by immunoSEQ multiplex PCR. The sample shows more than 120,000 clones, more than 90% of them seen only once. The source material was blood. The source of these receptors is a man between 25 and 39 years old in good health. CDR3s include the opening cysteine and the closing phenylalanine or tryptophan. A D gene is named only where the DNA matches it firmly. Rows may omit the clone size; those that give it use once, few, many or a size class.

TRBV7-2,NA,NA,TRBJ2-4,CASSSIRWGSKNIQYF,TGTGCCAGCAGCTCCATCCGGTGGGGCAGCAAAAACATTCAGTACTTC
TRBV5-6,few,NA,TRBJ1-4,CASSLESKKLFF,TGTGCCAGCAGCTTGGAGAGCAAAAAACTGTTTTTT
TRBV19,NA,NA,TRBJ1-1,CASGLQSGLEAFF,TGTGCCAGTGGATTGCAGTCCGGACTTGAAGCTTTCTTT
TRBV6-5,NA,NA,TRBJ1-2,CASSQAGSYTF,TGTGCCAGCAGCCAAGCGGGGAGCTACACCTTC
TRBV7-9,NA,NA,TRBJ2-3,CASRTDSAPSYTQYF,TGTGCCAGCAGAACGGACTCCGCTCCCTCCTATACGCAGTATTTT
TRBV10-2,NA,NA,TRBJ1-1,CASSESREAFF,TGCGCCAGCAGTGAGTCAAGGGAGGCTTTCTTT
TRBV18,NA,TRBD1,TRBJ1-1,CASSPTRGGTEAFF,TGTGCCAGCTCACCTACCAGGGGGGGGACTGAAGCTTTCTTT
TRBV7-9,NA,TRBD1,TRBJ1-5,CASSEQGGNQPQHF,TGTGCCAGCAGCGAGCAGGGGGGCAATCAGCCCCAGCATTTT
TRBV5-1,NA,NA,TRBJ2-1,CASSTGQEQFF,TGCGCCAGCAGTACAGGCCAGGAGCAGTTCTTC
TRBV11-2,NA,NA,TRBJ1-2,CASSLDLGATYGYTF,TGTGCCAGCAGCTTAGATCTCGGGGCCACCTATGGCTACACCTTC
TRBV7-6,NA,NA,TRBJ1-4,CASSLRFLVVF,TGTGCCAGCAGCTTAAGATTTCTGGTGGTTTTT
TRBV30,NA,TRBD1,TRBJ1-1,CAWSVGPLQGARTEAFF,TGTGCCTGGAGTGTAGGTCCCTTGCAGGGGGCTAGGACTGAAGCTTTCTTT
TRBV10-3,NA,TRBD2,TRBJ2-1,CAITAASGGPVGEQFF,TGTGCCATCACCGCCGCTAGCGGGGGGCCCGTTGGAGAGCAGTTCTTC
TRBV28,NA,TRBD1,TRBJ2-7,CASTGPGQGRNYEQYF,TGTGCCAGCACTGGACCTGGACAGGGAAGAAACTACGAGCAGTACTTC
TRBV9,NA,TRBD1,TRBJ2-1,CASSVGDRAEQFF,TGTGCCAGCAGCGTAGGGGACAGGGCTGAGCAGTTCTTC
TRBV27,NA,TRBD1,TRBJ1-1,CASSWDRSARAFF,TGTGCCAGCAGTTGGGACAGGAGCGCAAGAGCTTTCTTT
TRBV9,NA,NA,TRBJ2-5,CASSVGQFQETQYF,TGTGCCAGCAGCGTAGGACAGTTCCAAGAGACCCAGTACTTC
TRBV30,NA,NA,TRBJ2-7,CAWTRDYEQYF,TGTGCCTGGACCAGGGACTACGAGCAGTACTTC
TRBV6-5,NA,TRBD1,TRBJ2-7,CASSYQGQGFYEQYF,TGTGCCAGCAGTTATCAGGGACAGGGGTTCTACGAGCAGTACTTC
TRBV5-5,NA,NA,TRBJ2-5,CASSLTSQETQYF,TGTGCCAGCAGCTTGACTAGCCAAGAGACCCAGTACTTC
TRBV6-5,NA,TRBD1,TRBJ2-7,CASSWTGSRYEQYF,TGTGCCAGCAGTTGGACAGGGTCAAGGTACGAGCAGTACTTC
TRBV5-1,NA,NA,TRBJ1-1,CASSLQQGLNTEAFF,TGCGCCAGCAGCTTGCAGCAGGGGTTGAACACTGAAGCTTTCTTT
TRBV27,NA,TRBD1,TRBJ1-5,CASRPGQWGSGQPQHF,TGTGCCAGCCGCCCGGGACAGTGGGGTTCCGGTCAGCCCCAGCATTTT
TRBV6-1,NA,TRBD1,TRBJ1-2,CASSEGTGNGYTF,TGTGCCAGCAGTGAAGGGACAGGGAATGGCTACACCTTC
TRBV28,NA,NA,TRBJ1-1,CASSFGSEAFF,TGTGCCAGCAGTTTTGGATCAGAAGCTTTCTTT
TRBV3-1/TRBV3-2,NA,NA,TRBJ1-5,CASRQRKGSCGQGNQPQHF,TGTGCCAGCAGGCAACGAAAGGGCTCTTGCGGGCAGGGCAATCAGCCCCAGCATTTT
TRBV4-1,NA,NA,TRBJ1-2,CASSQENTYGYTF,TGCGCCAGCAGCCAAGAAAACACCTATGGCTACACCTTC
TRBV14,NA,NA,TRBJ1-2,CASSQEGTGGQNYGYTF,TGTGCCAGCAGCCAAGAGGGGACCGGGGGACAAAACTATGGCTACACCTTC
TRBV25-1,NA,TRBD1,TRBJ1-2,CASRTDRVGGYTF,TGTGCCAGCAGGACTGACAGGGTAGGGGGCTACACCTTC
TRBV6-6,few,NA,TRBJ2-3,CASSLREDGTDTQYF,TGTGCCAGCAGCCTCAGGGAAGATGGCACAGATACGCAGTATTTT
TRBV9,NA,NA,TRBJ1-6,CASSVSWNSPLHF,TGTGCCAGCAGCGTTAGTTGGAATTCACCCCTCCACTTT
TRBV6-6,NA,TRBD2,TRBJ2-3,CASSFIAGEFTDTQYF,TGTGCCAGCAGTTTCATAGCGGGAGAATTCACAGATACGCAGTATTTT
TRBV6-5,NA,TRBD1,TRBJ1-5,CASMVGRGGQPQHF,TGTGCCAGCATGGTGGGCAGGGGGGGTCAGCCCCAGCATTTT
TRBV11-2,NA,NA,TRBJ2-7,CASSRTRGGKLGLEQYF,TGTGCCAGCAGCCGCACCAGAGGCGGCAAGCTAGGGCTCGAGCAGTACTTC
TRBV19,NA,NA,TRBJ1-3,CASSMDRLSGNTIYF,TGTGCCAGTAGTATGGACAGACTCTCTGGAAACACCATATATTTT
TRBV2,NA,NA,TRBJ2-3,CAHSPPLQGLSSTDTQYF,TGTGCCCACTCCCCCCCTCTTCAGGGGCTGTCTAGCACAGATACGCAGTATTTT
TRBV29-1,NA,NA,TRBJ1-3,CSVSPPGHMNSGNTIYF,TGCAGCGTTTCCCCTCCGGGACACATGAACTCTGGAAACACCATATATTTT
TRBV5-1,few,TRBD2,TRBJ2-3,CASSASSGGRKADTQYF,TGCGCCAGCAGCGCCTCTAGCGGGGGGCGTAAGGCGGATACGCAGTATTTT
TRBV6-1,once,TRBD1,TRBJ1-4,CASSETGGTNEKLFF,TGTGCCAGCAGTGAAACAGGGGGAACTAATGAAAAACTGTTTTTT
TRBV12-5,NA,NA,TRBJ1-2,CASGSSNRSPNYGYTF,TGTGCTAGTGGTTCATCGAACAGATCACCTAACTATGGCTACACCTTC
TRBV5-6,NA,TRBD1,TRBJ2-1,CASNLGGTSSYNEQFF,TGTGCCAGCAACTTAGGGGGCACAAGCTCCTACAATGAGCAGTTCTTC
TRBV27,NA,TRBD2,TRBJ2-4,CASSYLSGDDIQYF,TGTGCCAGCAGTTACCTTAGCGGGGATGACATTCAGTACTTC
TRBV11-3,NA,NA,TRBJ2-7,CASSYAHSYEQYF,TGTGCCAGCAGCTATGCACATTCCTACGAGCAGTACTTC
TRBV27,NA,NA,TRBJ2-7,CASSLSGDYEQYF,TGTGCCAGCAGTTTATCCGGAGACTACGAGCAGTACTTC
TRBV2,NA,NA,TRBJ2-3,CASSPSGHRSDTQYF,TGTGCCAGCAGTCCGTCGGGGCACCGCTCAGATACGCAGTATTTT
TRBV6-1,NA,NA,TRBJ2-7,CASSEATSLFGQYF,TGTGCCAGCAGTGAGGCGACCAGCCTGTTTGGGCAGTACTTC
TRBV19,few,NA,TRBJ1-3,CASPSGRRSGNTIYF,TGTGCCAGTCCTAGCGGCCGTCGCTCTGGAAACACCATATATTTT
TRBV5-1,once,TRBD1,TRBJ2-7,CASSVDRRSYEQYF,TGCGCCAGCAGCGTGGACAGGCGTTCGTACGAGCAGTACTTC
TRBV29-1,NA,NA,TRBJ1-1,CSVVGNTEAFF,TGCAGCGTTGTGGGGAACACTGAAGCTTTCTTT
TRBV30,NA,NA,TRBJ1-2,CAWSVGHGRRGYTF,TGTGCCTGGAGTGTCGGACACGGGCGCCGAGGCTACACCTTC
TRBV6-6,NA,NA,TRBJ2-3,CASSLDRALDTQYF,TGTGCCAGCAGTCTTGACAGAGCCCTAGATACGCAGTATTTT
TRBV19,NA,TRBD1,TRBJ2-7,CASSNAGGYEQYF,TGTGCCAGTAGTAACGCAGGGGGCTACGAGCAGTACTTC
TRBV6-4,once,NA,TRBJ2-1,CASSGEAGNEQFF,TGTGCCAGCAGTGGGGAGGCTGGGAATGAGCAGTTCTTC
TRBV6-5,NA,NA,TRBJ2-1,CASSYSSDYNEQFF,TGTGCCAGCAGTTACAGCTCAGACTACAATGAGCAGTTCTTC
TRBV7-3,NA,TRBD1,TRBJ2-3,CASSLMRTGGADTQYF,TGTGCCAGCAGTCTCATGCGGACAGGGGGCGCAGATACGCAGTATTTT
TRBV12-3/TRBV12-4,NA,TRBD2,TRBJ2-1,CASLIAGEQFF,TGTGCCAGCCTTATAGCGGGTGAGCAGTTCTTC
TRBV3-1/TRBV3-2,NA,TRBD1,TRBJ1-1,CASSLGQGQRNTEAFF,TGTGCCAGCAGCCTCGGACAGGGACAGAGGAACACTGAAGCTTTCTTT
TRBV9,NA,NA,TRBJ2-3,CASSSTRTDTQYF,TGTGCCAGCAGCTCTACCCGTACAGATACGCAGTATTTT
TRBV5-1,NA,NA,TRBJ1-2,CASSFPGPTYGYTF,TGCGCCAGCAGCTTCCCAGGGCCAACCTATGGCTACACCTTC
TRBV15,NA,NA,TRBJ1-6,CATSRDRTANSPLHF,TGTGCCACCAGCAGAGATCGGACAGCAAATTCACCCCTCCACTTT